The 6 T cell receptor beta chains below come from one sample, sequenced in a study of blood T cell repertoires in COVID-19. TCRdb's table, derived via immunoSEQ multiplex PCR, lists solely in-frame clones and lacks some. In the table there are about 81,000 clones, less than 85% of which are singletons. Sequenced sample: peripheral blood. These receptors were taken from a human donor in a cohort sampled during active COVID-19.

The gene calls are TRBV15 and TRBJ2-3; 14 bases agree with TRBD2. J was trimmed by 1 base and V by 0 bases; bases with no gene match: 3. Per germline, CDR1 LNHNV and CDR2 YYDKDF (reference sequence). The CDR3 spans 18 residues. In nucleotides, the CDR3 is TGTGCCACCAGCAGAGACGGACTAGCGGGGGGCCGCACAGATACGCAGTATTTT. Protein sequence: CATSRDGLAGGRTDTQYF.

This clone was found once. This sequence joins TRBV6-5 and TRBJ2-7; TRBD1 agrees at 7 bases. V shed 3 bases, J shed 4 bases, and the junction held 6 bases outside the gene matches. CDR3 length: 14 amino acids. Germline V gene lookup returns CDR1 MNHEY and CDR2 SVGAGI. This CDR3 is CASSYNEGAYEQYF. Written as DNA, the CDR3 is TGTGCCAGCAGTTATAATGAGGGGGCTTACGAGCAGTACTTC.

The chain joins TRBV7-9 to TRBJ1-1; 7 bases agree with TRBD1. The V gene end was trimmed by 8 bases and the J gene end by 3 bases; junction bases not matched to a gene: 6. Germline CDR1 reads SEHNR; CDR2 reads FQNEAQ (reference sequence). The CDR3 is 13 residues long. The CDR3 sequence is CASHGTEHTEAFF. The DNA for the CDR3 is TGTGCCAGCCACGGGACAGAACACACTGAAGCTTTCTTT.

V gene TRBV19 combines with J gene TRBJ1-6; TRBD1 might be the D (5 bases). Germline V gene lookup returns CDR1 LNHDA and CDR2 SQIVND (reference sequence). V was pared by 6 bases and J by 0 bases, with 12 bases between. The length of the CDR3 is 16 residues. The CDR3 loop reads CASRTAASSYNSPLHF. As DNA, the CDR3 is TGTGCCAGTAGGACAGCCGCGAGCTCCTATAATTCACCCCTCCACTTT.

The DNA for the CDR3 is TGTGCCAGCACTACAGGGGACACCGGGGAGCTGTTTTTT. It specifies CASTTGDTGELFF. V is TRBV7-6 and J is TRBJ2-2, with 7 bases aligning to TRBD1. CDR1 SGHVS and CDR2 FNYEAQ come from the germline V gene. V gave up 7 bases and J gave up 3 bases; unmatched junction bases: 2. The CDR3 totals 13 residues.

The chain couples TRBV5-4 to TRBJ2-4; tentatively, D is TRBD2 (6 bases). Looked up from germline, CDR1 is SGHNT and CDR2 is YYREEE (reference sequence). The CDR3 has 18 amino acids. V was trimmed by 4 bases and J by 7 bases, leaving 27 bases between them. The CDR3 nucleotides read TGTGCCAGCAGCCACGTCGGCGGGGTTATTGAACAACGGAACATTCAGTACTTC. Encoded protein: CASSHVGGVIEQRNIQYF.